The 2 T cell receptor beta chains in this list originate from one sample, sequenced in a study of shared clonotypes between healthy human individuals. Sequenced by immunoSEQ multiplex PCR; TCRdb stores in-frame clones only, minus some. The sample has some 800,000 clones, 90% to 95% seen once. Naive CD8 isolation took CD45RO-negative cells positively selected for CCR7 and excluded terminally differentiated effector memory CD45RA+ cells. Source material: naive CD8+ T cells sorted from blood. All receptors come from a man aged 25-45 years in good health.

The genes are TRBV27 and TRBJ1-5; 7 bases fit TRBD1. The CDR3 spans 15 residues. The germline CDR1 and CDR2 sequences are MNHEY and SMNVEV (reference sequence). V was pared by 4 bases and J by 9 bases, with 12 bases of the junction left unmatched. The CDR3 here is CASSSRDSDSPPQHF. Here the CDR3 DNA reads TGTGCCAGCAGTTCACGGGACAGCGACTCTCCGCCCCAGCATTTT.

This chain links TRBV30 with TRBJ2-7, with D possibly matching TRBD1 (5 bases). The V gene lost 5 bases and the J gene lost 0 bases, with 8 bases spanning the gap. The CDR3 extends over 12 amino acids. CDR1 is GTSNPN and CDR2 is SVGIG in the germline V gene (reference sequence). This CDR3 reads CAWPGSSYEQYF. Here the CDR3 DNA reads TGTGCCTGGCCAGGGTCCTCCTACGAGCAGTACTTC. Full variable domain (missing parts from reference TRBV30 and TRBJ2-7): SQTIHQWPATLVQPVGSPLSLECTVEGTSNPNLYWYRQAAGRGLQLLFYSVGIGQISSEVPQNLSASRPQDRQFILSSKKLLLSDSGFYLCAWPGSSYEQYFGPGTRLTVT.